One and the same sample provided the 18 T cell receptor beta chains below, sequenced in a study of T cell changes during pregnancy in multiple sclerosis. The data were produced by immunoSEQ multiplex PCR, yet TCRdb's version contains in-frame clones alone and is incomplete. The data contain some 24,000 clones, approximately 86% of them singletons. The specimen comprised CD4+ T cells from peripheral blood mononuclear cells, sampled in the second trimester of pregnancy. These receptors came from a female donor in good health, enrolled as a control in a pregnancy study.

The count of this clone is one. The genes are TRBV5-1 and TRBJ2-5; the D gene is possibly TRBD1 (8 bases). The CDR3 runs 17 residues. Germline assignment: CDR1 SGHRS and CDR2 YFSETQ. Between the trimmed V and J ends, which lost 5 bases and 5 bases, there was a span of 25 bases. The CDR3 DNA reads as TGCGCCAGCAGGGGCGGGAGTTTGACAGGGGTCGGGGAGACCCAGTACTTC. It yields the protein CASRGGSLTGVGETQYF.

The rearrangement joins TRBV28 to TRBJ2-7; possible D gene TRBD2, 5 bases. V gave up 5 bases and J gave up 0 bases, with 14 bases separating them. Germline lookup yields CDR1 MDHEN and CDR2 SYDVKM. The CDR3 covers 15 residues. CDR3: CASSPRDFPSYEQYF. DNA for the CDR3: TGTGCCAGCAGTCCCCGGGATTTCCCCTCCTACGAGCAGTACTTC.

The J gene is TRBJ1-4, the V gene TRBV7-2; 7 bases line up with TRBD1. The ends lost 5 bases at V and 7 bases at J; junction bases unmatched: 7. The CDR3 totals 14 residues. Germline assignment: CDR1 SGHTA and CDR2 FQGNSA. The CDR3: CASSRRQGTEKLFF. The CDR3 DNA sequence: TGTGCCAGCAGCCGACGACAGGGCACTGAAAAACTGTTTTTT.

CDR3 in DNA: TGTGCCAGCTCACTCCAGGGGAACGGGGAGCTGTTTTTT. Protein: CASSLQGNGELFF. This rearrangement joins TRBV18 to TRBJ2-2; D possibly corresponds to TRBD1 (6 bases). Germline CDR1 and CDR2: KGHSH and LQKENI. This CDR3 is 13 amino acids long. V was pared by 4 bases and J by 7 bases, with 10 bases between. Based on the CDR3 plus reference TRBV18 and TRBJ2-2, the full variable domain is NAGVMQNPRHLVRRRGQEARLRCSPMKGHSHVYWYRQLPEEGLKFMVYLQKENIIDESGMPKERFSAEFPKEGPSILRIQQVVRGDSAAYFCASSLQGNGELFFGEGSRLTVL.

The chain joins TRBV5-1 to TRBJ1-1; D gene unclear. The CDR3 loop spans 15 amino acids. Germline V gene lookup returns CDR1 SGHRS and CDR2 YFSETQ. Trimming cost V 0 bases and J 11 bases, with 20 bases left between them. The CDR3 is CASSLGPGSGVSAFF. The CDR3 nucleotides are TGCGCCAGCAGCTTGGGCCCCGGGAGCGGGGTTTCGGCTTTCTTT.

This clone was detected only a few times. The CDR3, as DNA: TGTGCCAGCACCCCGACGGGAGAATATGGCTACACCTTC. Residues: CASTPTGEYGYTF. The gene calls are TRBV7-9 and TRBJ1-2; D gene ambiguous. The CDR3 is made up of 13 amino acids. The V end was cut by 7 bases, the J end by 5 bases, with 14 bases between. CDR1 SEHNR and CDR2 FQNEAQ come from the germline V gene (reference sequence).

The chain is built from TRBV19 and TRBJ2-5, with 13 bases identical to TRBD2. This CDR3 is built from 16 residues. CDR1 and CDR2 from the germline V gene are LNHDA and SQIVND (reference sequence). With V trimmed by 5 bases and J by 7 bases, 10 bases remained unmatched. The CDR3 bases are TGTGCCAGTAGTTTCGGACTAGCGGGGGCCCGAGGGACCCAGTACTTC. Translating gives CASSFGLAGARGTQYF.

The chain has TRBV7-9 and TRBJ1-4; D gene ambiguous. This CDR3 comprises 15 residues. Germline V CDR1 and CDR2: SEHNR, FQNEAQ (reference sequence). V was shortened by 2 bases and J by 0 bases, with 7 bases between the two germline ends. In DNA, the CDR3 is TGTGCCAGCAGCTTATTGGGCGCAACTAATGAAAAACTGTTTTTT. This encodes CASSLLGATNEKLFF. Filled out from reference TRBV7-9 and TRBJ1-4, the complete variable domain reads DTGVSQNPRHKITKRGQNVTFRCDPISEHNRLYWYRQTLGQGPEFLTYFQNEAQLEKSRLLSDRFSAERPKGSFSTLEIQRTEQGDSAMYLCASSLLGATNEKLFFGSGTQLSVL.

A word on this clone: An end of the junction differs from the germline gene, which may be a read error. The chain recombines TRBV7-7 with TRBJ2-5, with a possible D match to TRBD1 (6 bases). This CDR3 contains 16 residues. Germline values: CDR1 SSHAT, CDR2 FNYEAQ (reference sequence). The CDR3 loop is CASSAVLGAILETQYF. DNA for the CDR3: TGTGCTAGCAGCGCCGTCCTGGGGGCGATATTAGAGACCCAGTACTTC.

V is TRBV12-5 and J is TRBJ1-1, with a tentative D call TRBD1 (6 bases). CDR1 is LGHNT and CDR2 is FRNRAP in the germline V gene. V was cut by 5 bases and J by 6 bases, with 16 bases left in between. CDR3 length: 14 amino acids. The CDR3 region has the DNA TGTGCTAGTGGTGGAGGGAGGGGGAGGCCTGAAGCTTTCTTT. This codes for CASGGGRGRPEAFF.

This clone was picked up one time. The CDR3 reads CASSPKPGTGVSIEQYF. As DNA, the CDR3 is TGTGCCAGCTCACCGAAACCAGGGACAGGGGTTTCAATCGAGCAGTACTTC. The rearrangement links TRBV18 to TRBJ2-7; 10 bases are a match to TRBD1. This CDR3 has 17 residues. CDR1 is KGHSH and CDR2 is LQKENI in the germline V gene. V was clipped by 3 bases and J by 6 bases; unmatched bases: 14.

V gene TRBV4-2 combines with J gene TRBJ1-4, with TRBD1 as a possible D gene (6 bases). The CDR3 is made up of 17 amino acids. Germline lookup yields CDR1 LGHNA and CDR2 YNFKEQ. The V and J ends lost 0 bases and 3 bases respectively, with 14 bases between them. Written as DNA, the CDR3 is TGTGCCAGCAGCCAAGATGCAGGGGCGCGTCCTAATGAAAAACTGTTTTTT. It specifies CASSQDAGARPNEKLFF.

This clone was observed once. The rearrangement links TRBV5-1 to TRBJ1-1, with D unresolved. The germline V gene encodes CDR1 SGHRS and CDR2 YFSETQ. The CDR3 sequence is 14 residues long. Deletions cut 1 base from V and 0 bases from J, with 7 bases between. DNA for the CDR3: TGCGCCAGCAGCTTGTTGTCAGTGAACACTGAAGCTTTCTTT. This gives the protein CASSLLSVNTEAFF. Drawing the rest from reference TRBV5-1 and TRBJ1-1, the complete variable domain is KAGVTQTPRYLIKTRGQQVTLSCSPISGHRSVSWYQQTPGQGLQFLFEYFSETQRNKGNFPGRFSGRQFSNSRSEMNVSTLELGDSALYLCASSLLSVNTEAFFGQGTRLTVV.

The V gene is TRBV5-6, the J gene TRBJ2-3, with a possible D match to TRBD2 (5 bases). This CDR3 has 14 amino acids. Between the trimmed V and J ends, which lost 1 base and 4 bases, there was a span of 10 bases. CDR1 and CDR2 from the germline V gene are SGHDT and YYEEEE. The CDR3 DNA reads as TGTGCCAGCAGCTTGAACATGCGGGCAGATACGCAGTATTTT. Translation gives CASSLNMRADTQYF.

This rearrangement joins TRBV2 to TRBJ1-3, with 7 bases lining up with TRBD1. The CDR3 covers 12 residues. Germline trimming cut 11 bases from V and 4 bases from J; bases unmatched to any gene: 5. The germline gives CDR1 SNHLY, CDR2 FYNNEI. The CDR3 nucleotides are TGTGCCGGTGGGACAGTCGGAAACACCATATATTTT. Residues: CAGGTVGNTIYF.

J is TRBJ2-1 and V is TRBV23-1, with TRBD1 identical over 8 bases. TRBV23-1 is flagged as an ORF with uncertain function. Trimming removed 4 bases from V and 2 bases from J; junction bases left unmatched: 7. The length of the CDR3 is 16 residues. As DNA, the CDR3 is TGCGCCAGCAGTCCGAGCAGGGGGCGGACCTACAATGAGCAGTTCTTC. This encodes CASSPSRGRTYNEQFF.

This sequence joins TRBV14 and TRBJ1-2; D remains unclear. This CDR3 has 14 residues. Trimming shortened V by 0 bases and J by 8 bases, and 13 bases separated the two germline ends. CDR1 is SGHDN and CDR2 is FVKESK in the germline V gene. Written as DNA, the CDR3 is TGTGCCAGCAGCCAAGAGCTCGGGATCTTAGGCTACACCTTC. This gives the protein CASSQELGILGYTF.

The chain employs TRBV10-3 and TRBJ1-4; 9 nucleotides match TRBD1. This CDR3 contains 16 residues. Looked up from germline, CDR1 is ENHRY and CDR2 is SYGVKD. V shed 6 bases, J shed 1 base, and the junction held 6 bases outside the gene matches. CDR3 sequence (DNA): TGTGCCATCAGCCCGGGACAGGGCCGAACTAATGAAAAACTGTTTTTT. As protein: CAISPGQGRTNEKLFF.